The rows below give T cell receptor beta chains drawn from one sample of a study of T cell changes during pregnancy in multiple sclerosis. Sequencing used immunoSEQ multiplex PCR; TCRdb keeps in-frame clones, though not all of them. The sample has some 30,000 clones, about 88% seen once. The material was CD8+ T cells from peripheral blood mononuclear cells, obtained after pregnancy. The receptors stem from a female donor with multiple sclerosis, enrolled in a pregnancy study. The CDR3 runs from the conserved cysteine through the conserved F or W. A D gene is named only where the DNA matches it firmly.

TRBJ2-7 TRBV7-9 NA CASSLSTRREQYF
TRBJ2-7 TRBV5-1 NA CASSISGQPTYEQYF
TRBJ2-1 TRBV28 TRBD2 CASSSLAGGSYNEQFF
TRBJ1-4 TRBV6-1 TRBD1 CASRDRDRVEKLFF
TRBJ2-7 TRBV5-4 TRBD1 CASSSPSQGAYEQYF
TRBJ2-7 TRBV4-1 NA CASSQRETLPNEQYF
TRBJ2-3 TRBV6-4 TRBD2 CASRRGVAGGGDTQYF
TRBJ1-1 TRBV18 TRBD1 CASSPPGQGNTEAFF
TRBJ2-7 TRBV28 NA CASSLYRLSGEQYF
TRBJ2-1 TRBV10-3 NA CAISESSIPIYSYNEQFF